This is a list of T cell receptor beta chains from one sample in a study of vaccination and CD4 T cells after COVID-19. One entry per CDR3 protein, called by TCRdb with MiXCR from the PCR reads. The sample has about 17,000 distinct CDR3 sequences, 30% to 40% seen once. These receptors' targets are unknown. Sequencing was performed on cultured CD4+ T cells from blood. These receptors all come from a human donor with COVID-19. Both conserved end residues are part of each CDR3. Fields, in order: V gene, D gene, clone size, J gene, CDR3 protein, CDR3 DNA. D genes are given only for firm matches. The size field is filled for only some rows; it gives once, few, many or a size class.

V gene: TRBV19; D gene: TRBD2; clone size: NA; J gene: TRBJ2-1; CDR3 protein: CASTRGGYNEQFF; CDR3 DNA: TGTGCCAGTACACGGGGGGGATACAATGAGCAGTTCTTC
V gene: TRBV4-3; D gene: NA; clone size: few; J gene: TRBJ1-5; CDR3 protein: CASSQDNTNNQPQHF; CDR3 DNA: TGCGCCAGCAGCCAAGATAACACAAACAATCAGCCCCAGCATTTT
V gene: TRBV28; D gene: NA; clone size: few; J gene: TRBJ1-3; CDR3 protein: CASRHPSGNTIYF; CDR3 DNA: TGTGCCAGCAGGCATCCCTCTGGAAACACCATATATTTT
V gene: TRBV20-1; D gene: NA; clone size: few; J gene: TRBJ1-2; CDR3 protein: CSARDETEAYTF; CDR3 DNA: TGCAGTGCTAGAGATGAGACAGAGGCCTACACCTTC
V gene: TRBV30; D gene: NA; clone size: few; J gene: TRBJ1-2; CDR3 protein: CAWRDFNYGYTF; CDR3 DNA: TGTGCCTGGAGGGACTTTAACTATGGCTACACCTTC
V gene: TRBV4-2; D gene: NA; clone size: NA; J gene: TRBJ2-3; CDR3 protein: CASSQAGARSLRDTQYF; CDR3 DNA: TGTGCCAGCAGCCAAGCCGGGGCAAGGTCCTTGCGGGATACGCAGTATTTT
V gene: TRBV18; D gene: TRBD1; clone size: few; J gene: TRBJ1-1; CDR3 protein: CASSPEQGGNTEAFF; CDR3 DNA: TGTGCCAGCTCACCGGAGCAGGGGGGGAACACTGAAGCTTTCTTT
V gene: TRBV7-6; D gene: NA; clone size: few; J gene: TRBJ2-7; CDR3 protein: CASSFFDSPTYEQYF; CDR3 DNA: TGTGCCAGCAGCTTTTTCGACAGCCCTACCTACGAGCAGTACTTC
V gene: TRBV10-3; D gene: TRBD1; clone size: NA; J gene: TRBJ2-7; CDR3 protein: CAIMRTGAAQNSEQYF; CDR3 DNA: TGTGCCATCATGAGAACAGGGGCCGCCCAAAATTCCGAGCAGTACTTC
V gene: TRBV11-3; D gene: NA; clone size: NA; J gene: TRBJ2-3; CDR3 protein: CASSFEGSSTDTQYF; CDR3 DNA: TGTGCCAGCAGCTTTGAGGGTAGCAGCACAGATACGCAGTATTTT